The rows below give T cell receptor beta chains drawn from one sample of a study of cytomegalovirus exposure and HLA in healthy donors. The table came from immunoSEQ multiplex PCR; TCRdb's copy has only in-frame clones and leaves some out. In the table there are some 160,000 clones, less than 85% of which are singletons. The sample taken for sequencing was PBMCs. Receptors originate from a man aged 35 to 55 in good health and CMV-seronegative. CDR3s include the opening cysteine and the closing phenylalanine or tryptophan. D genes are given only for firm matches. Part of the rows lack a size; the others show once, few, many or a class for expanded clones.

j_call: TRBJ1-3; v_call: TRBV10-3; clone_size: -; d_call: -; cdr3_aa: CAISDLRGRGGNTIYF; cdr3_nt: TGTGCCATCAGTGACCTCAGGGGACGGGGTGGAAACACCATATATTTT
j_call: TRBJ1-1; v_call: TRBV6-6; clone_size: -; d_call: -; cdr3_aa: CASSYFGGRTEAFF; cdr3_nt: TGTGCCAGCAGTTACTTTGGGGGGAGAACTGAAGCTTTCTTT
j_call: TRBJ1-2; v_call: TRBV5-4; clone_size: few; d_call: -; cdr3_aa: CASSLEAVRGHGYTF; cdr3_nt: TGTGCCAGCAGCCTGGAGGCCGTTAGGGGCCACGGCTACACCTTC
j_call: TRBJ2-1; v_call: TRBV19; clone_size: -; d_call: -; cdr3_aa: CASSILDKGNEQFF; cdr3_nt: TGTGCCAGTAGTATATTGGACAAGGGTAATGAGCAGTTCTTC
j_call: TRBJ1-2; v_call: TRBV7-9; clone_size: -; d_call: TRBD1; cdr3_aa: CASSPGDRAYGYTF; cdr3_nt: TGTGCCAGCAGCCCCGGGGACAGGGCTTATGGCTACACCTTC
j_call: TRBJ2-7; v_call: TRBV6-1; clone_size: -; d_call: -; cdr3_aa: CASSEAGGAYEQYF; cdr3_nt: TGTGCCAGCAGTGAAGCCGGGGGAGCCTACGAGCAGTACTTC
j_call: TRBJ1-5; v_call: TRBV19; clone_size: -; d_call: TRBD1; cdr3_aa: CASSIGPGGGSQHF; cdr3_nt: TGTGCCAGTAGTATCGGCCCAGGGGGTGGATCCCAGCATTTT
j_call: TRBJ2-2; v_call: TRBV2; clone_size: -; d_call: TRBD1; cdr3_aa: CASRPYRGQNTGELFF; cdr3_nt: TGTGCCAGCAGGCCTTACAGGGGCCAGAACACCGGGGAGCTGTTTTTT
j_call: TRBJ2-1; v_call: TRBV7-2; clone_size: -; d_call: -; cdr3_aa: CASSFNTDRYNEQFF; cdr3_nt: TGTGCCAGCAGCTTTAACACGGACAGATACAATGAGCAGTTCTTC
j_call: TRBJ2-7; v_call: TRBV27; clone_size: -; d_call: -; cdr3_aa: CASRQLSSYEQYF; cdr3_nt: TGTGCCAGCAGACAGTTAAGCTCCTACGAGCAGTACTTC
j_call: TRBJ1-6; v_call: TRBV7-2; clone_size: -; d_call: -; cdr3_aa: CASSEIGGSPLHF; cdr3_nt: TGTGCCAGCAGCGAAATAGGAGGGTCACCCCTCCACTTT
j_call: TRBJ1-2; v_call: TRBV29-1; clone_size: -; d_call: -; cdr3_aa: CSVEVGLANYGYTF; cdr3_nt: TGCAGCGTTGAAGTGGGGCTTGCTAACTATGGCTACACCTTC
j_call: TRBJ1-2; v_call: TRBV11-2; clone_size: -; d_call: -; cdr3_aa: CASSLGQFLTGYTF; cdr3_nt: TGTGCCAGCAGCTTAGGGCAGTTTCTTACTGGCTACACCTTC
j_call: TRBJ2-1; v_call: TRBV7-3; clone_size: -; d_call: -; cdr3_aa: CASSPLSVSYNEQFF; cdr3_nt: TGTGCCAGCAGCCCCCTCAGTGTCTCCTACAATGAGCAGTTCTTC
j_call: TRBJ2-4; v_call: TRBV6-5; clone_size: -; d_call: -; cdr3_aa: CASSYGQQGGKNIQYF; cdr3_nt: TGTGCCAGCAGTTACGGGCAACAGGGTGGCAAAAACATTCAGTACTTC
j_call: TRBJ1-1; v_call: TRBV5-4; clone_size: -; d_call: -; cdr3_aa: CASSLQGRAFF; cdr3_nt: TGTGCCAGCAGCTTGCAGGGAAGGGCTTTCTTT
j_call: TRBJ2-2; v_call: TRBV6-6; clone_size: few; d_call: -; cdr3_aa: CASREAGTGELFF; cdr3_nt: TGTGCCAGCAGAGAGGCTGGCACCGGGGAGCTGTTTTTT
j_call: TRBJ2-1; v_call: TRBV7-2; clone_size: -; d_call: -; cdr3_aa: CASSLRVQRSSYNEQFF; cdr3_nt: TGTGCCAGCAGCTTACGGGTCCAAAGGAGCTCCTACAATGAGCAGTTCTTC
j_call: TRBJ2-3; v_call: TRBV5-4; clone_size: -; d_call: -; cdr3_aa: CASSPPTSSTDTQYF; cdr3_nt: TGTGCCAGCAGCCCGCCCACTAGCAGCACAGATACGCAGTATTTT
j_call: TRBJ1-3; v_call: TRBV6-6; clone_size: -; d_call: -; cdr3_aa: CASSYPGISGNTIYF; cdr3_nt: TGTGCCAGCAGTTACCCGGGAATCTCTGGAAACACCATATATTTT
j_call: TRBJ1-1; v_call: TRBV7-2; clone_size: -; d_call: TRBD1; cdr3_aa: CASGRQGVNTEAFF; cdr3_nt: TGTGCCAGCGGAAGACAGGGGGTCAACACTGAAGCTTTCTTT
j_call: TRBJ2-7; v_call: TRBV27; clone_size: -; d_call: TRBD2; cdr3_aa: CASSPGLAGAFSYEQYF; cdr3_nt: TGTGCCAGCAGTCCCGGACTAGCGGGAGCCTTCTCCTACGAGCAGTACTTC
j_call: TRBJ1-2; v_call: TRBV5-4; clone_size: few; d_call: -; cdr3_aa: CASSPSEETYGYTF; cdr3_nt: TGTGCCAGCAGCCCTTCGGAGGAGACCTATGGCTACACCTTC
j_call: TRBJ2-5; v_call: TRBV5-6; clone_size: -; d_call: TRBD2; cdr3_aa: CASRQTSGSRLETQYF; cdr3_nt: TGTGCCAGCAGACAAACTAGCGGGAGTAGGCTAGAGACCCAGTACTTC
j_call: TRBJ2-3; v_call: TRBV7-2; clone_size: once; d_call: TRBD1; cdr3_aa: CASSPRTGGLLDTQYF; cdr3_nt: TGTGCCAGCAGCCCCCGGACAGGGGGCCTGCTAGATACGCAGTATTTT
j_call: TRBJ2-5; v_call: TRBV9; clone_size: once; d_call: -; cdr3_aa: CASSVTENGETQYF; cdr3_nt: TGTGCCAGCAGCGTAACTGAGAACGGGGAGACCCAGTACTTC
j_call: TRBJ1-4; v_call: TRBV10-3; clone_size: -; d_call: -; cdr3_aa: CAVSQGQGEKLFF; cdr3_nt: TGTGCCGTTTCACAAGGCCAGGGGGAAAAACTGTTTTTT
j_call: TRBJ1-1; v_call: TRBV5-3; clone_size: -; d_call: TRBD1; cdr3_aa: CARSAGQMNTEAFF; cdr3_nt: TGTGCCAGAAGCGCGGGACAGATGAACACTGAAGCTTTCTTT
j_call: TRBJ2-5; v_call: TRBV6-5; clone_size: -; d_call: TRBD2; cdr3_aa: CASSFSWGGQETQYF; cdr3_nt: TGTGCCAGCAGTTTTTCCTGGGGGGGACAAGAGACCCAGTACTTC
j_call: TRBJ2-3; v_call: TRBV7-2; clone_size: -; d_call: TRBD1; cdr3_aa: CASSLGGQGLTDTQYF; cdr3_nt: TGTGCCAGCAGCTTAGGCGGACAGGGCTTGACAGATACGCAGTATTTT
j_call: TRBJ2-7; v_call: TRBV5-1; clone_size: -; d_call: -; cdr3_aa: CASSFNPHEQYF; cdr3_nt: TGCGCCAGCAGCTTTAATCCCCACGAGCAGTACTTC
j_call: TRBJ2-1; v_call: TRBV5-1; clone_size: -; d_call: TRBD1; cdr3_aa: CASSPRTGGNEQFF; cdr3_nt: TGCGCCAGCAGCCCTAGGACAGGGGGAAATGAGCAGTTCTTC